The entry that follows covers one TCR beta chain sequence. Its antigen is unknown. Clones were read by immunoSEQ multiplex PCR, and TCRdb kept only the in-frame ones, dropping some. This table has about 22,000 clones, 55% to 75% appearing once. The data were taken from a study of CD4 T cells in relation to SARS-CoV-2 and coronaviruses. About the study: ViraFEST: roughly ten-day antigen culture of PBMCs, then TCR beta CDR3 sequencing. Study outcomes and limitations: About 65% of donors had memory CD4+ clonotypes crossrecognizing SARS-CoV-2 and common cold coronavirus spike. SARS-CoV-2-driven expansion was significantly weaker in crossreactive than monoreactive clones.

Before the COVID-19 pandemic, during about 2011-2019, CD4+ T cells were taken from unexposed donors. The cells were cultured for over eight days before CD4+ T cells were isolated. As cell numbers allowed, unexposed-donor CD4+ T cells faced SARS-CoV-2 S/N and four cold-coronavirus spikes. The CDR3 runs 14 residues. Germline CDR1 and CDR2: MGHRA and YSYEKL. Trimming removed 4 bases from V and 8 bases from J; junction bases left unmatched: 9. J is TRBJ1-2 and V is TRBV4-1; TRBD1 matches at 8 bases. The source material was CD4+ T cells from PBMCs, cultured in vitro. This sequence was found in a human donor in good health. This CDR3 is CASSPRETGVGYTF. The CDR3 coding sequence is TGCGCCAGCAGCCCCCGTGAGACAGGGGTGGGCTACACCTTC.